This TCR beta chain was sequenced for a study of blood T cell repertoires in COVID-19. Study background: Samples of COVID-19 (acute and convalescent) were obtained from the United States, Italy and Spain.

This CDR3 comprises 16 residues. Germline CDR1 is GTSNPN and CDR2 is SVGIG (reference sequence). The trim removed 0 bases at V and 4 bases at J, leaving 10 bases unmatched. Profiling relied on immunoSEQ multiplex PCR, and the TCRdb table lists in-frame clones only, not all of them. The data show 130,000 to 150,000 clones, 80% to 90% seen once. The TCR was taken from a woman aged 50 to 65 with active or convalescent COVID-19. The chain combines TRBV30 with TRBJ2-5; 8 bases agree with TRBD1. Sequencing was done on a sample of peripheral blood. CDR3 coding DNA: TGTGCCTGGAGTGTAAAGCGACAGGGGAGGAGAGAGACCCAGTACTTC. Residues: CAWSVKRQGRRETQYF.